This T cell receptor (beta chain) emerged from a study of T cells in Graves' hyperthyroidism and ophthalmopathy (dated by TCRdb to about 2019). Regarding the research as a whole: Peripheral blood samples were taken at initial diagnosis, before any treatment was given. TCR V-J signatures able to tell the groups apart were searched for in a discovery cohort of 90 to 100 patients, of whom fewer than 45 had Graves' ophthalmopathy and roughly 59 had stable Graves' hyperthyroidism. Prospective prediction of ophthalmopathy was tested in an independent validation cohort of 18 to 20 hyperthyroidism patients and 15 to 17 patients who later progressed to ophthalmopathy. For training and testing, the 100 or so patients in the discovery cohort were randomly divided in a 7:3 ratio. In roughly six Graves' hyperthyroidism patients, the study also compared T-cell repertoires from thyroid tissue with T-cell repertoires from blood. Once sampling was done, hyperthyroidism patients were given methimazole at a starting dose of 30 mg daily, whereas ophthalmopathy patients were given high-dose intravenous methylprednisolone. According to the paper, TCR Vbeta CDR3 sequencing was carried out on approximately 140 peripheral blood samples, which came from 40 to 45 ophthalmopathy, roughly 75 hyperthyroidism and some 17 progressor patients.

What the work shows at the level of the full study, not this receptor alone: No statistical method was used to set the sample size in advance, and investigators knew the group allocation. In validation, the model predicted progression to ophthalmopathy with over 60% sensitivity and roughly 72% specificity, a median of about six months before onset. Blood samples also contained most of the expanded thyroid clonotypes (frequency above 0.001), which suggests that blood repertoires may reflect thyroid immune responses. A model built on a 13 V-J signature distinguished ophthalmopathy from stable hyperthyroidism, reaching roughly 88% sensitivity and about 81% specificity in cross-validation and 80%/75% in testing.

The germline V gene (reference sequence) gives CDR1 as WNHNN and CDR2 as SYGVQD. The germline ends are 15 bases apart after V is trimmed by 2 bases and J by 14 bases. The cysteine opens and the phenylalanine closes a CDR3 of 12 amino acids. The sequence is cut down to CDR3 DNA, 36 bases in frame from base 1. Details on this clonotype: The antigen it recognizes is unknown. Base qualities are not at hand, and no much larger clone is one base apart.

The TCR beta CDR3 regions were amplified from the RNA transcripts. The first round of RT-PCR for the TCR CDR3 was performed with the HTBI primer set and the Qiagen OneStep RT-PCR kit. A second multiplex PCR round built the libraries, followed by size selection and purification. Paired-end sequencing of the libraries was performed with 100 bp reads on an Illumina HiSeq2000. Per the authors' processing: SOAPnuke was used to process the raw data, throwing out any read that contained adapters or uncalled bases, had a mean Phred below 15, or lacked an exact constant-primer or identifier match. COPE v1.2.5 was used to merge the high-quality paired reads, and each unique nucleotide sequence was defined as a clonotype. Clonotypes were aligned to IMGT TRBV, TRBD and TRBJ reference segments using MiTCR v1.1. Analysis was restricted to V-J combinations with a frequency above 0.0001, which covered over 98% of repertoires. The TCS score was defined as the ratio of F50 (clonal expansion) to E x V (chaos), calculated using BLOSUM62-based TCRdist between CDR3 peptides within each V-J. Welch's t-statistics and random forest reduced roughly 500 V-J features to 13, which were used in a naive Bayes classifier (R e1071). The similarity between thyroid and blood repertoires was quantified using the Morisita-Horn index. Using fastp trimming at Q25 and MiXCR clonotype assembly, TCRdb reanalyzed the public sequencing data and kept in-frame beta chains. Each entry is one CDR3 protein sequence, shown with its most common DNA and genes. TCRdb, rather than the study authors, made the V and J calls. Here the sample has around 700,000 distinct CDR3 sequences; 35% occur a single time. The top ten clones comprise around 32% of the sample.

Graves' hyperthyroidism was defined as stable when no progression to ophthalmopathy occurred over 18 months of follow-up. Hyperthyroidism patients were newly diagnosed, had a disease duration of under 2 months, and were aged 18 to 65 years. Patients with uncontrolled infections, other autoimmune diseases, pregnancy or lactation were excluded. Diagnoses were based on clinical symptoms, serum thyroxine and TRAb, thyroid ultrasound and orbital computed tomography. PBMCs were separated from 7.5 to 10 ml of fresh peripheral blood using Ficoll-Paque density gradient centrifugation. Total RNA was extracted with Trizol reagent, and quality was checked on an Agilent 2100 Bioanalyzer.

Rearrangement joined TRBV10-1 to TRBJ1-1, with no confidently assigned D gene. This receptor was taken from a woman aged 40 to 50 with Graves' hyperthyroidism. The specimen sequenced was blood. The CDR3 region has the sequence CASSEGSREQFF. The bases read TGCGCCAGCAGTGAGGGGTCCCGTGAGCAGTTCTTT.